The clone carrying this T cell receptor beta chain was recorded at least ten times. Antigen specificity is unknown. The junction had 0 bases not matched to a gene; V was cut back by 0 bases and J by 1 base. The CDR3 spans 15 residues. The germline V gene has CDR1 SGHNT and CDR2 YYREEE (reference sequence). These data originate in a study of early T cells in non-severe SARS-CoV-2 infection. Turning to the study itself: RNA in bulk from unsorted whole blood was sequenced, and chains were unpaired.

Individual cDNA molecules received unique molecular identifiers during library preparation. TCRdb itself ran the 5' RACE reads through MiXCR, one entry per CDR3 protein. The table shows under 60,000 distinct CDR3 sequences, with 7% to 9% occurring only once. Notes on the study in general: Anti-spike CD8 specificities were favored by VDJdb matching, whose results missed private and CD4 specificities.

The chain is built from TRBV5-4 and TRBJ2-2; TRBD1 matches 7 bases. Sequencing was done on a sample of whole blood. The receptor was isolated from an adult who was a healthcare worker with PCR-confirmed SARS-CoV-2 infection or an uninfected control (not recorded which). This CDR3 reads CASSLGTGNTGELFF. CDR3 bases: TGTGCCAGCAGCTTGGGGACAGGGAACACCGGGGAGCTGTTTTTT.